This is a list of T cell receptor beta chains from one sample in a study of T cell responses to AZD1222 COVID-19 vaccine. Assay: immunoSEQ multiplex PCR; the TCRdb copy retains only in-frame clones and omits some. The sample yields 110,000 or so clones, 70% to 90% seen once. Material: peripheral blood, obtained on day 0 of AZD1222 vaccination. The receptors derive from an adult in good health. Each CDR3 is given with its conserved first and last residue. D genes are given only for firm matches. Where a row states a size, it is once, few, many or the class of an expanded clone; other rows omit it.

J gene: TRBJ1-3; V gene: TRBV28; clone size: -; CDR3 length: 15; D gene: TRBD1; CDR3 protein: CASSMYLTGGYTIYF; CDR3 DNA: TGTGCCAGCAGTATGTACCTTACAGGGGGGTACACCATATATTTT
J gene: TRBJ2-3; V gene: TRBV30; clone size: -; CDR3 length: 14; D gene: TRBD2; CDR3 protein: CAWRRQGGADTQYF; CDR3 DNA: TGTGCCTGGAGAAGGCAGGGAGGGGCAGATACGCAGTATTTT
J gene: TRBJ2-2; V gene: TRBV6-5; clone size: -; CDR3 length: 14; D gene: -; CDR3 protein: CASLTWPNTGELFF; CDR3 DNA: TGTGCCAGCCTCACATGGCCAAACACCGGGGAGCTGTTTTTT
J gene: TRBJ1-2; V gene: TRBV5-6; clone size: -; CDR3 length: 14; D gene: -; CDR3 protein: CASSLGTGHYGYTF; CDR3 DNA: TGTGCCAGCAGCTTGGGCACAGGGCACTATGGCTACACCTTC
J gene: TRBJ2-2; V gene: TRBV9; clone size: -; CDR3 length: 15; D gene: TRBD2; CDR3 protein: CASSVGLAGEGELFF; CDR3 DNA: TGTGCCAGCAGCGTGGGGCTAGCGGGAGAGGGGGAGCTGTTTTTT
J gene: TRBJ2-5; V gene: TRBV15; clone size: -; CDR3 length: 13; D gene: TRBD1; CDR3 protein: CATRWDRGETQYF; CDR3 DNA: TGTGCCACCAGATGGGACAGGGGGGAGACCCAGTACTTC
J gene: TRBJ2-1; V gene: TRBV5-1; clone size: -; CDR3 length: 16; D gene: -; CDR3 protein: CASGENSVVSYNEQFF; CDR3 DNA: TGCGCCAGCGGAGAGAATAGCGTGGTCTCCTACAATGAGCAGTTCTTC
J gene: TRBJ2-2; V gene: TRBV14; clone size: few; CDR3 length: 15; D gene: -; CDR3 protein: CASSRLEPSTGELFF; CDR3 DNA: TGTGCCAGCAGCCGGCTTGAGCCTAGCACCGGGGAGCTGTTTTTT
J gene: TRBJ1-1; V gene: TRBV3-1/TRBV3-2; clone size: -; CDR3 length: 13; D gene: -; CDR3 protein: CASSQGVGTEAFF; CDR3 DNA: TGTGCCAGCAGCCAAGGTGTCGGCACTGAAGCTTTCTTT
J gene: TRBJ1-4; V gene: TRBV5-6; clone size: -; CDR3 length: 14; D gene: -; CDR3 protein: CASSLGQADEKLFF; CDR3 DNA: TGTGCCAGCAGCTTGGGACAGGCGGATGAAAAACTGTTTTTT
J gene: TRBJ1-5; V gene: TRBV20-1; clone size: -; CDR3 length: 13; D gene: -; CDR3 protein: CSASVGPIQPQHF; CDR3 DNA: TGCAGTGCTAGTGTGGGACCCATTCAGCCCCAGCATTTT
J gene: TRBJ2-1; V gene: TRBV9; clone size: -; CDR3 length: 16; D gene: -; CDR3 protein: CASSVTEGSTYNEQFF; CDR3 DNA: TGTGCCAGCAGCGTAACGGAAGGGTCTACCTACAATGAGCAGTTCTTC
J gene: TRBJ1-2; V gene: TRBV11-2; clone size: -; CDR3 length: 16; D gene: -; CDR3 protein: CASSLDQAGGARGYTF; CDR3 DNA: TGTGCCAGCAGCTTAGATCAGGCCGGGGGAGCGCGAGGCTACACCTTC
J gene: TRBJ2-3; V gene: TRBV6-2/TRBV6-3; clone size: -; CDR3 length: 15; D gene: -; CDR3 protein: CASSYGLTNTDTQYF; CDR3 DNA: TGTGCCAGCAGTTACGGGCTGACTAACACAGATACGCAGTATTTT
J gene: TRBJ2-2; V gene: TRBV5-4; clone size: -; CDR3 length: 14; D gene: -; CDR3 protein: CASSWTANTGELFF; CDR3 DNA: TGTGCCAGCAGCTGGACAGCGAACACCGGGGAGCTGTTTTTT
J gene: TRBJ1-1; V gene: TRBV10-3; clone size: -; CDR3 length: 15; D gene: -; CDR3 protein: CATQKGQIMNTEAFF; CDR3 DNA: TGTGCCACCCAAAAGGGACAAATCATGAACACTGAAGCTTTCTTT
J gene: TRBJ1-5; V gene: TRBV27; clone size: -; CDR3 length: 16; D gene: -; CDR3 protein: CASRSGTRYSNQPQHF; CDR3 DNA: TGTGCCAGCAGATCCGGGACACGTTATAGCAATCAGCCCCAGCATTTT
J gene: TRBJ2-5; V gene: TRBV11-2; clone size: -; CDR3 length: 14; D gene: -; CDR3 protein: CASSLDGPRETQYF; CDR3 DNA: TGTGCCAGCAGCTTAGACGGGCCAAGGGAGACCCAGTACTTC
J gene: TRBJ1-2; V gene: TRBV3-1/TRBV3-2; clone size: -; CDR3 length: 13; D gene: TRBD1; CDR3 protein: CASSQWTGNGYTF; CDR3 DNA: TGTGCCAGCAGCCAATGGACAGGGAATGGCTACACCTTC
J gene: TRBJ1-1; V gene: TRBV4-3; clone size: -; CDR3 length: 18; D gene: -; CDR3 protein: CASSQVAGGIPMNTEAFF; CDR3 DNA: TGCGCCAGCAGCCAAGTGGCGGGGGGGATACCTATGAACACTGAAGCTTTCTTT
J gene: TRBJ1-1; V gene: TRBV28; clone size: medium-sized; CDR3 length: 12; D gene: -; CDR3 protein: CASSLGYTEAFF; CDR3 DNA: TGTGCCAGCAGTTTGGGGTACACTGAAGCTTTCTTT
J gene: TRBJ2-2; V gene: TRBV14; clone size: -; CDR3 length: 15; D gene: -; CDR3 protein: CASSQGVMDTGELFF; CDR3 DNA: TGTGCCAGCAGCCAAGGGGTGATGGACACCGGGGAGCTGTTTTTT
J gene: TRBJ1-5; V gene: TRBV30; clone size: -; CDR3 length: 12; D gene: -; CDR3 protein: CAWNKQLSPQHF; CDR3 DNA: TGTGCCTGGAACAAACAGCTTTCACCCCAGCATTTT
J gene: TRBJ1-4; V gene: TRBV3-1/TRBV3-2; clone size: -; CDR3 length: 16; D gene: TRBD1; CDR3 protein: CASSQVPGTGHEKLFF; CDR3 DNA: TGTGCCAGCAGCCAAGTTCCCGGGACAGGGCATGAAAAACTGTTTTTT
J gene: TRBJ1-2; V gene: TRBV11-2; clone size: -; CDR3 length: 13; D gene: TRBD1; CDR3 protein: CASSPTGHYGYTF; CDR3 DNA: TGTGCCAGCAGCCCGACAGGGCACTATGGCTACACCTTC
J gene: TRBJ1-1; V gene: TRBV12-5; clone size: few; CDR3 length: 13; D gene: -; CDR3 protein: CASGLEVNTEAFF; CDR3 DNA: TGTGCTAGTGGTTTGGAGGTGAACACTGAAGCTTTCTTT
J gene: TRBJ2-7; V gene: TRBV10-1; clone size: -; CDR3 length: 14; D gene: TRBD1; CDR3 protein: CATILDRGMHEQYF; CDR3 DNA: TGCGCCACCATTTTGGACAGGGGTATGCACGAGCAGTACTTC
J gene: TRBJ2-4; V gene: TRBV11-2; clone size: once; CDR3 length: 15; D gene: -; CDR3 protein: CASSLVRLAKNIQYF; CDR3 DNA: TGTGCCAGCAGCTTAGTTCGTCTAGCCAAAAACATTCAGTACTTC
J gene: TRBJ1-5; V gene: TRBV27; clone size: -; CDR3 length: 15; D gene: -; CDR3 protein: CASSLSPIRNQPQHF; CDR3 DNA: TGTGCCAGCAGTTTATCCCCTATACGGAATCAGCCCCAGCATTTT
J gene: TRBJ1-6; V gene: TRBV10-3; clone size: -; CDR3 length: 13; D gene: TRBD1; CDR3 protein: CAIKETGDSPLHF; CDR3 DNA: TGTGCCATCAAGGAGACAGGGGATTCACCCCTCCACTTT
J gene: TRBJ2-7; V gene: TRBV28; clone size: -; CDR3 length: 13; D gene: -; CDR3 protein: CASRTPSNYEQYF; CDR3 DNA: TGTGCCAGCAGGACCCCCTCCAACTACGAGCAGTACTTC
J gene: TRBJ2-7; V gene: TRBV4-1; clone size: many; CDR3 length: 16; D gene: -; CDR3 protein: CASSQGDRRTTYEQYF; CDR3 DNA: TGCGCCAGCAGCCAAGGTGATAGACGGACAACCTACGAGCAGTACTTC